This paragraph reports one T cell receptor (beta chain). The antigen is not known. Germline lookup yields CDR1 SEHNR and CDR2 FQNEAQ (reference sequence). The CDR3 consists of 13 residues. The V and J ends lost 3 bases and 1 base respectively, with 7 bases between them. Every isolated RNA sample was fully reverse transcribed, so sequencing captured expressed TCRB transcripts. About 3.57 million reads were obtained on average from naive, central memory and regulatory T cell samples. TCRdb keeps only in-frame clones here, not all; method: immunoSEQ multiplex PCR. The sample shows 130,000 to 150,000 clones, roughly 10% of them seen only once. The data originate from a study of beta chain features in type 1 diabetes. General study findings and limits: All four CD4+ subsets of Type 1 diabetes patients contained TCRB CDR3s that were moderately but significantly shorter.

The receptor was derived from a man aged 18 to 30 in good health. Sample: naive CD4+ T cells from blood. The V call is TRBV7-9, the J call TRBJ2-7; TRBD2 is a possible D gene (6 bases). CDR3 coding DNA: TGTGCCAGCAGCTTTGGGGGGTCCTACGAGCAGTACTTC. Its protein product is CASSFGGSYEQYF.